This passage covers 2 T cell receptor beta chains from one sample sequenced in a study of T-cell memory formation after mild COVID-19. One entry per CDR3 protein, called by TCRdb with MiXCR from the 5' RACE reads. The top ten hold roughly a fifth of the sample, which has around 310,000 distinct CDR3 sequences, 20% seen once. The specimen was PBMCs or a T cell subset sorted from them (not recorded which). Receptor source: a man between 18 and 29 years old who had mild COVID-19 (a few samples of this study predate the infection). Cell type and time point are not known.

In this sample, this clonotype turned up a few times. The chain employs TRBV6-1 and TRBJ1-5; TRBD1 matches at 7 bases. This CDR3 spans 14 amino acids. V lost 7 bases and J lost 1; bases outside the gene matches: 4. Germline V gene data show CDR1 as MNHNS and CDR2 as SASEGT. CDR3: CASTGTVSNQPQHF. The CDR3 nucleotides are TGTGCCAGCACCGGGACAGTGAGCAATCAGCCCCAGCATTTT.

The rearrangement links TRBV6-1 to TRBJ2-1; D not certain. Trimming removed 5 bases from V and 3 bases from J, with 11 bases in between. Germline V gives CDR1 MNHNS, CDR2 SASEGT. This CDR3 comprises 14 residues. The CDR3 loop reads CASSQDTDYNEQFF. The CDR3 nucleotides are TGTGCCAGCAGTCAAGACACTGACTACAATGAGCAGTTCTTC.